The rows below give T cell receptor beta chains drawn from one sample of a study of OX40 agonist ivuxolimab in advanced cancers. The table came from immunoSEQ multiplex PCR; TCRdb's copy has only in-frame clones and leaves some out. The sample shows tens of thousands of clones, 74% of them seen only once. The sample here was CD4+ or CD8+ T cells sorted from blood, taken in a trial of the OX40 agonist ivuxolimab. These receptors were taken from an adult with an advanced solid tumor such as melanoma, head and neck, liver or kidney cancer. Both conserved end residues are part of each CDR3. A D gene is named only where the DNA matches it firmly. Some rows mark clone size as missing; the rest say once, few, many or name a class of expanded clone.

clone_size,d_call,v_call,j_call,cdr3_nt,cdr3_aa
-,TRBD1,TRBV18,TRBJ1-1,TGTGCCAGCTCACCAGGGCGACAGGGCACTGAAGCTTTCTTT,CASSPGRQGTEAFF
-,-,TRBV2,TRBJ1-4,TGTGCCAGCGCGGGCGAGGCTTTGGGAGAAAAACTGTTTTTT,CASAGEALGEKLFF
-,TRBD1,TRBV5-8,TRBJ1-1,TGTGCCAGCAGCTTGGCGGGACAGGGGGCCGGCACTGAAGCTTTCTTT,CASSLAGQGAGTEAFF
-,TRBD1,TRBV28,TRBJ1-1,TGTGCCAGCAGCTCGACAGGGGGGAACACTGAAGCTTTCTTT,CASSSTGGNTEAFF
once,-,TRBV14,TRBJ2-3,TGTGCCAGCAGCCAAGGAAGTCAGGGGCAGTATTTT,CASSQGSQGQYF
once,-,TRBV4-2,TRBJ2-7,TGTGCCAGCAGCCAAGGAGGGACCGTCTACGAGCAGTACTTC,CASSQGGTVYEQYF
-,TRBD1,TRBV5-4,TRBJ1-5,TGTGCCAGCAGCTTGGGGACAGGGGGCGAACAGCCCCAGCATTTT,CASSLGTGGEQPQHF
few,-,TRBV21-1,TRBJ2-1,TGTGCCAGCAGCAGGGTCCCTAATCCGTCGCGGGTCAATGAGCAGTTCTTC,CASSRVPNPSRVNEQFF
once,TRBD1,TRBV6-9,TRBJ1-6,TGTGCCAGCAGACAGGGGGATTATAATTCACCCCTCCACTTT,CASRQGDYNSPLHF
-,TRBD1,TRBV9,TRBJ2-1,TGTGCCAGCGGAGCCGGGACAGGGTTTTACAATGAGCAGTTCTTC,CASGAGTGFYNEQFF
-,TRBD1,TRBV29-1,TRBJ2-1,TGCAGCGTTGAAGGTTGGGGGACAGTCTACAATGAGCAGTTCTTC,CSVEGWGTVYNEQFF
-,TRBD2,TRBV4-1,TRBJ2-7,TGCGCCAGCAGCCAAGGGGGGGGGATATACGAGCAGTACTTC,CASSQGGGIYEQYF
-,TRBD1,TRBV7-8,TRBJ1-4,TGTGCCAGCAGCTTATTGGTGGGACAGCTTGAAAAACTGTTTTTT,CASSLLVGQLEKLFF
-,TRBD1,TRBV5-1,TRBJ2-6,TGCGCCAGCAGCTTAGAAAGGACAGGTGGGGCCAACGTCCTGACTTTC,CASSLERTGGANVLTF
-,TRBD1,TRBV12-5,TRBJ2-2,TGTGCTAGTGCCACGGGACAGGGCTTGACCGGGGAGCTGTTTTTT,CASATGQGLTGELFF
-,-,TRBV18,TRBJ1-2,TGTGCCAAAACCGGGCCCCCGATGACCCTACAGACTAACTATGGCTACACCTTC,CAKTGPPMTLQTNYGYTF
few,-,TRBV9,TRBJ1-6,TGTGCCAGCAGCGTAGACCAAAAGAGCTCCTATAATTCACCCCTCCACTTT,CASSVDQKSSYNSPLHF
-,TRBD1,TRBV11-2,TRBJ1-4,TGTGCCAGCAGCTCTAAGGCAGGGGGCGCACAAAAACTGTTTTTT,CASSSKAGGAQKLFF
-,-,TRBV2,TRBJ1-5,TGTGCCAGCAGTGTCCAGGGCGACAATCAGCCCCAGCATTTT,CASSVQGDNQPQHF
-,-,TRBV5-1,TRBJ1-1,TGCGCCAGCGGGGTGGGGAACACTGAAGCTTTCTTT,CASGVGNTEAFF
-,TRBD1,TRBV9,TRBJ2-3,TGTGCCAGCAGCGGGGACAGACCTACAGATACGCAGTATTTT,CASSGDRPTDTQYF
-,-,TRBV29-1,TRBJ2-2,TGCAGCGGCGGGACACTAAACACCGGGGAGCTGTTTTTT,CSGGTLNTGELFF
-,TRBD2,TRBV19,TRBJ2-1,TGTGCCAGTAGTATTAGCGGGGGGGCCTACAATGAGCAGTTCTTC,CASSISGGAYNEQFF
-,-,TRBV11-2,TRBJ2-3,TGTGCCAGCAGCTTAGATCCTAGCACAGATACGCAGTATTTT,CASSLDPSTDTQYF
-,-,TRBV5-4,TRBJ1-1,TGTGCCAGCAGCCAGGGCCTTAACGGAGAAGCTTTCTTT,CASSQGLNGEAFF
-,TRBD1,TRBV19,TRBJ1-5,TGTGCCAGTAGTATAGGCCGGGACAGGGGTTTCAAAGGGGACAATCAGCCCCAGCATTTT,CASSIGRDRGFKGDNQPQHF
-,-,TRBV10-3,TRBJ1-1,TGTGCCATCAGTGAGAGGGCTGACATGTACGCTGAAGCTTTCTTT,CAISERADMYAEAFF
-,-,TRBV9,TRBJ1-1,TGTGCCAGCAGCGTAGACGGGGGCATCACTGAAGCTTTCTTT,CASSVDGGITEAFF
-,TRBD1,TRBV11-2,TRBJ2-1,TGTGCCAGCAGCCCCGGGACAGGGGATTACAATGAGCAGTTCTTC,CASSPGTGDYNEQFF
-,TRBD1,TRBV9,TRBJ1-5,TGTGCCAGCAGCGAGGGACAGGGGAGCAATCAGCCCCAGCATTTT,CASSEGQGSNQPQHF
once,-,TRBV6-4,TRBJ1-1,TGTGCCAGCAGTGACCAACTTGGAGCTGAAGCTTTCTTT,CASSDQLGAEAFF
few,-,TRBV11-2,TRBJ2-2,TGTGCCAGCAGCCTCATTACCGGGGAGCTGTTTTTT,CASSLITGELFF
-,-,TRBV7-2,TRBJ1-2,TGTGCCAGCAGCTTAACTAACTATGGCTACACCTTC,CASSLTNYGYTF
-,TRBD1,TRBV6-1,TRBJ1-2,TGTGCCAGCAGTGACGTTGGGACAGGGATTCTCTATGGCTACACCTTC,CASSDVGTGILYGYTF
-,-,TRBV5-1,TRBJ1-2,TGCGCCAGTTCGGGGGATCCCTTACTCTATGGCTACACCTTC,CASSGDPLLYGYTF
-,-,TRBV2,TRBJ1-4,TGTGCCAGCAGGGAGGGTGCGGGAGAAAAACTGTTTTTT,CASREGAGEKLFF
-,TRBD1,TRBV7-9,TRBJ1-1,TGTGCCAGCAGCTTAGGCCATCAGGGGGCAACTGAAGCTTTCTTT,CASSLGHQGATEAFF
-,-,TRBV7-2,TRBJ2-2,TGTGCCAGCAGCTACTTAGCGGTCTCCGGGGAGCTGTTTTTT,CASSYLAVSGELFF
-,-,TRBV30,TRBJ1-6,TGTGCCTGGAGGGGGAAGGGTTTAAAGAATTCACCCCTCCACTTT,CAWRGKGLKNSPLHF
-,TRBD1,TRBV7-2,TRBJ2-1,TGTGCCAGCAGCTATAGGACAGGGAATGAGCAGTTCTTC,CASSYRTGNEQFF
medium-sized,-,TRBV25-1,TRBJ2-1,TGTGCCAGCAGTGAAGGGGGACTGCACAATGAGCAGTTCTTC,CASSEGGLHNEQFF
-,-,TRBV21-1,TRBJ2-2,TGTGCCAGCAGCAAAGCCGGGACAGGGGCCACCGGGGAGCTGTTTTTT,CASSKAGTGATGELFF
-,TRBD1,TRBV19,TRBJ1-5,TGTGCCAGTAAACTTGGACAGGGCAATCAGCCCCAGCATTTT,CASKLGQGNQPQHF
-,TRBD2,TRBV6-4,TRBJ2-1,TGTGCCAGCAGTGACGGTTGGTCTAGCGGGGATGAGCAGTTCTTC,CASSDGWSSGDEQFF
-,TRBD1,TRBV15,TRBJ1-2,TGTGCCACCAGCAGACCGACAGGGTACTATGGCTACACCTTC,CATSRPTGYYGYTF
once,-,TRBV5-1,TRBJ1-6,TGCGCCAGCAGCTTGGAACCCATGGGGAATTCACCCCTCCACTTT,CASSLEPMGNSPLHF
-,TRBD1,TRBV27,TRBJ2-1,TGTGCCAGCAGCAGGGACAGATACAATGAGCAGTTCTTC,CASSRDRYNEQFF